This is a list of T cell receptor beta chains from one sample in a study of blood T cell repertoires in COVID-19. The protocol was immunoSEQ multiplex PCR, while the TCRdb copy is restricted to in-frame clones and leaves out a portion. Of approximately 69,000 clones detected, around 86% appear once; the ten largest clones hold around 10%. The sample consisted of peripheral blood. The origin of the receptors is a human donor in a cohort sampled during active COVID-19. Each CDR3 is given without its conserved first and last residue. The order of the fields is V gene, CDR3 protein.

>TRBV6-2/TRBV6-3
ASSLGSGEQY
>TRBV5-4
ASRTGGAGVNTEAF
>TRBV7-2
ASSALVAGGRNEQF
>TRBV5-6
ASSLWRGITGELF
>TRBV28
ASSPDRPYTEAF
>TRBV14
ASSQGQGETVRDTQY
>TRBV5-1
ASSLAASYEQY
>TRBV30
AWTHLNYGYT
>TRBV5-1
ASSFAGGVGYT
>TRBV7-3
ASSSRPSGQETQY
>TRBV5-1
ASSLGSSSGGEQF
>TRBV4-3
ASSPGRRSGDVYGYT
>TRBV6-5
ASSYLHGQPQH
>TRBV13
ASSAQTNNSPLH
>TRBV7-8
ASSSRLAGGYNEQF
>TRBV30
AWNGGHQETQY
>TRBV27
ASSLSPPGPPHGYT
>TRBV9
ASSAYSGGATREEQF
>TRBV7-9
ASSLRAGSQGQY
>TRBV5-6
ASSLSRYSNQPQH
>TRBV12-5
ASGPGTGGWNEQF
>TRBV5-4
ASSQGQGPNEQF
>TRBV6-1
ASSEDRVAYNEQF
>TRBV30
AWNGRPILSPLH
>TRBV10-3
ASGGVSGNTIY
>TRBV28
ASVPSGGVTSTDTQY
>TRBV4-1
ASSQDRGLVYEQY
>TRBV7-8
ASSYGTSVHTQY
>TRBV5-1
ASSLRQGRKLF
>TRBV2
ASSLTGENQPQH
>TRBV2
ASSAGRTVNSPLH
>TRBV7-2
ASSLDRRRGLGYT
>TRBV19
ASSLRNSGGIYEQY
>TRBV6-1
ASSEADSGYNEQF
>TRBV6-1
ASSDVGGSTDTQY
>TRBV5-1
ASSWDRTFSGANVLT
>TRBV6-2/TRBV6-3
ASSYGTGQSYT
>TRBV24-1
APHYGHKPPGSEKLF
>TRBV5-4
ASSLAPRGAGANVLT
>TRBV7-2
ASSLRQGGQPQH
>TRBV6-6
ASEDRGNEKLF
>TRBV28
ASTVGGREQY
>TRBV14
ASSQKGQRTDTQY
>TRBV28
ASTDVGQYEQY
>TRBV5-1
ASSTGTGGAVETQY
>TRBV9
ASSVRDLASYEQY
>TRBV5-1
ASSLAPSGESYEQY
>TRBV27
ASSFRGLGEKLF